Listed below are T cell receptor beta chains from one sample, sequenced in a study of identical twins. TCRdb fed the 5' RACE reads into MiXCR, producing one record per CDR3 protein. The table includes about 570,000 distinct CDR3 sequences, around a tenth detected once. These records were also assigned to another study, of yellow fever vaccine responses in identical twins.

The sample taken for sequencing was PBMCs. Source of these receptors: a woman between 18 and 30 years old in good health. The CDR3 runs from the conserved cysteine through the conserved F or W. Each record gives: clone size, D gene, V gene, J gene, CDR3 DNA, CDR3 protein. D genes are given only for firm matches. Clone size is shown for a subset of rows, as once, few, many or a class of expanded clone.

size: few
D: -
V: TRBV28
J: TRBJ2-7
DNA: TGTGCCAGCAAAAGGGGGAACTACGAGCAGTACTTC
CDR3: CASKRGNYEQYF

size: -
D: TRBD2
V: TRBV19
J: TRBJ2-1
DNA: TGTGCCAGTAGGCGCTTCACTAGCGGGGAGAGCTCCTACAATGAGCAGTTCTTC
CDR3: CASRRFTSGESSYNEQFF

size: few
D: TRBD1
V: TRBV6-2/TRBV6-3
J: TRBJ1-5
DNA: TGTGCCAGCAGTCCCCCGGGACAGAGCAATCAGCCCCAGCATTTT
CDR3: CASSPPGQSNQPQHF

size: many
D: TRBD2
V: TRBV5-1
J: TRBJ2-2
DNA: TGCGCCGGGACTAGTCCGAACACCGGGGAGCTGTTTTTT
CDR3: CAGTSPNTGELFF

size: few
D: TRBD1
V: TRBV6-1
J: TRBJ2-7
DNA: TGTGCCAGCAGCCGCCGCGCTGACAGGGGGGAGTACGAGCAGTACTTC
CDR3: CASSRRADRGEYEQYF

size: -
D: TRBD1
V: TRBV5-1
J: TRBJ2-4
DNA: TGCGCCAGCAGCTTAGCGACAGGGGGGCGAGCCAAAAACATTCAGTACTTC
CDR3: CASSLATGGRAKNIQYF

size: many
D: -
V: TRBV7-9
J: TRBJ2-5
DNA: TGTGCCAGCAGCTTTGCGGGCCGAGAGACCCAGTACTTC
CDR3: CASSFAGRETQYF

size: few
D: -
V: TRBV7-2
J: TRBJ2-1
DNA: TGTGCCAGCAGCCGGGACCTGGAGGGTGGCCAGTTCTTC
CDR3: CASSRDLEGGQFF

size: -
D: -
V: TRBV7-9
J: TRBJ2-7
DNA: TGTGCCAGCAGCTTAAGGAGGGATGACGAGCAGTACTTC
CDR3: CASSLRRDDEQYF

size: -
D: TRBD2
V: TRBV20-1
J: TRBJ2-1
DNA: TGCAGTGCGGGACTAGACTATGAGCAGTTCTTC
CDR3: CSAGLDYEQFF

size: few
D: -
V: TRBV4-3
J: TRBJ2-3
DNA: TGCGCCAGCAGCCAAGCAGGCGTAGATACGCAGTATTTT
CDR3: CASSQAGVDTQYF

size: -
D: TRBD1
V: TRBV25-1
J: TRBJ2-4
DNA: TGTGCCAGCACAGGGGGCCCGCCCCGAGACATTCAGTACTTC
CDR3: CASTGGPPRDIQYF

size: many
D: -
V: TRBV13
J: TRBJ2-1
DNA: TGTGCCAGCCGGGGGTCCCAAAGCTCCTACAATGAGCAGTTCTTC
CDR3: CASRGSQSSYNEQFF

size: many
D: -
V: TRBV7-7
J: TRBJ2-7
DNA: TGTGCTAGCAGCTTAGGGCCCTTTTCCTACGAGCAGTACTTC
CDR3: CASSLGPFSYEQYF

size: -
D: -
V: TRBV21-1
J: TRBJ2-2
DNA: TGTGCCAGCAGCATCACAGGGGGCGGAAACACCGGGGAGCTGTTTTTT
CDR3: CASSITGGGNTGELFF

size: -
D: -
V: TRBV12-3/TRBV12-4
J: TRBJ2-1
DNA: TGTGCCAGCAGTTCCACCCGCGGACTATTTTACCCTCATGAGCAGTTCTTC
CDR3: CASSSTRGLFYPHEQFF

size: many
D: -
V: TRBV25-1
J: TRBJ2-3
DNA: TGTGCCAGCAGTGACCCTTTAGCGACTACCGAGGGGGGCACAGATACGCAGTATTTT
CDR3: CASSDPLATTEGGTDTQYF

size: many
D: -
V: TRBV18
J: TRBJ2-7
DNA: TGTGCCAGCTCACACGACAGTTACTCCTACGAGCAGTACTTC
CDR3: CASSHDSYSYEQYF

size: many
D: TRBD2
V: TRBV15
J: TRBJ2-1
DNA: TGTGCCACCAGCAGTGGACTAGCGGGGGTTTACAATGAGCAGTTCTTC
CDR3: CATSSGLAGVYNEQFF

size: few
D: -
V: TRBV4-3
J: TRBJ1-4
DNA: TGCGCCAGCAGCCAAGACCTGACGGGTCGTAATGAAAAACTGTTTTTT
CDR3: CASSQDLTGRNEKLFF

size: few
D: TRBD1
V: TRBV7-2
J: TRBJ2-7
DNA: TGTGCCAGCAGCACGACAGGGGGAGATGTAACTTACGAGCAGTACTTC
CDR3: CASSTTGGDVTYEQYF

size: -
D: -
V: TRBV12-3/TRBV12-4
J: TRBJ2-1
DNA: TGTGCCAGCAGTTTTGTCGCAAACAATGAGCAGTTCTTC
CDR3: CASSFVANNEQFF

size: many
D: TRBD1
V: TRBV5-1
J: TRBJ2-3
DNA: TGCGCCAGCAGCCAGAAAGGGACAGGGCCGCACACAGATACGCAGTATTTT
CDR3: CASSQKGTGPHTDTQYF

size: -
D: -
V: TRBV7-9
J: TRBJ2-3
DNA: TGTGCCAGCAGCGCAACAGGAGATACGCAGTATTTT
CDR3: CASSATGDTQYF

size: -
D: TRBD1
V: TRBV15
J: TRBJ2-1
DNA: TGTGCCACCAGCGCTTACAGGGGCAATGAGCAGTTCTTC
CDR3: CATSAYRGNEQFF

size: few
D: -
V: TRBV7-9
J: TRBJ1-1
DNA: TGTGCCAGCCTTATTAATAGTCTGCCTGAAGCTTTCTTT
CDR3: CASLINSLPEAFF

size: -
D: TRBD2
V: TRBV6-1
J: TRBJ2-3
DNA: TGTGCCAGCAGTGACTTAGCGGGCCCCGGAGATACGCAGTATTTT
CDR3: CASSDLAGPGDTQYF

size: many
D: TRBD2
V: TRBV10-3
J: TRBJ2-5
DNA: TGTGCCATCAGCGGACTAGCGGGAGAGGGGGAGACCCAGTACTTC
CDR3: CAISGLAGEGETQYF

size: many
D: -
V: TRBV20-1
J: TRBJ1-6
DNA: TGCAGTGCTCGGGACGGAAGCTCCTATAATTCACCCCTCCACTTT
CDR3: CSARDGSSYNSPLHF

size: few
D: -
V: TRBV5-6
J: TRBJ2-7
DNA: TGTGCCAGCTGCACAGGGAACTACGAGCAGTACTTC
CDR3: CASCTGNYEQYF